Listed here are 14 T cell receptor beta chains from one sample, sequenced in a study of cytomegalovirus exposure and HLA in healthy donors. Use of 60 Vbeta and 13 Jbeta primers characterized the PCR. The table came from immunoSEQ multiplex PCR; TCRdb's copy has only in-frame clones and leaves some out. This table holds about 67,000 clones. Sequenced sample: PBMCs. The receptors originated from a woman in her 40s in good health and CMV-seropositive.

V gene TRBV4-3 combines with J gene TRBJ2-3; 8 bases are shared with TRBD2. V was clipped by 0 bases and J by 0 bases; unmatched bases: 11. Germline CDR1 and CDR2: LGHNA and YSLEER. The CDR3 has 19 residues. The chain's CDR3 is CASSQEYRGGRESTDTQYF. The CDR3 nucleotides read TGCGCCAGCAGCCAAGAATACCGGGGGGGCCGGGAAAGCACAGATACGCAGTATTTT.

The rearrangement uses TRBV28 and TRBJ2-1; 7 positions agree with TRBD2. Unmatched junction bases numbered 7, after V lost 3 bases and J lost 5 bases. The CDR3 is made up of 15 amino acids. Germline assignment: CDR1 MDHEN and CDR2 SYDVKM. The CDR3 nucleotides read TGTGCCAGCAGTTTTCCCCGGGAGGAGAACAATGAGCAGTTCTTC. Translating gives CASSFPREENNEQFF.

The chain uses TRBV6-5 and TRBJ2-7; 11 bases map to TRBD1. Per the germline V gene, CDR1 is MNHEY and CDR2 is SVGAGI. This CDR3 has 15 residues. J was trimmed by 6 bases and V by 7 bases; bases with no gene match: 11. The CDR3 region is CASTRSAGQGGEQYF. DNA for the CDR3: TGTGCCAGCACCCGATCAGCGGGACAGGGGGGCGAGCAGTACTTC.

The rearrangement joins TRBV29-1 to TRBJ2-7; a weak D match, TRBD1 (6 bases). The V gene's germline CDR1 is SQVTM and CDR2 ANQGSEA. The CDR3 has 13 residues. V lost 5 bases and J 0 bases, leaving 11 bases between the germline ends. DNA of the CDR3: TGCAGCGTTTGGACAGACGCCTCCTACGAGCAGTACTTC. This codes for CSVWTDASYEQYF.

The chain joins TRBV6-1 to TRBJ1-5; no clear D gene. Looked up from germline, CDR1 is MNHNS and CDR2 is SASEGT. The germline V and J ends were trimmed by 8 bases and 2 bases, with 13 bases remaining between them. The CDR3 runs to 14 residues. The CDR3 region has the DNA TGTGCCAGCCGCCCTGTGGGCGGCAATCAGCCCCAGCATTTT. It encodes CASRPVGGNQPQHF.

On this clone: One end of the junction does not line up with germline, which may come from a read error. The gene calls are TRBV7-7 and TRBJ2-5, with D uncertain. Germline CDR1 reads SSHAT; CDR2 reads FNYEAQ (reference sequence). The CDR3 contains 16 residues. This CDR3 is CASSLRLSTQMETQYF. The CDR3 coding sequence is TGTGCTAGCAGCTTACGTTTATCTACCCAAATGGAGACCCAGTACTTC.

This rearrangement joins TRBV29-1 to TRBJ2-7; 8 bases line up with TRBD1. Germline V gives CDR1 SQVTM, CDR2 ANQGSEA. With 2 bases clipped from V and 4 bases from J, the junction kept 10 bases outside the gene matches. The length of the CDR3 is 15 residues. CDR3 amino acids: CSVENRDRPVYEQYF. For the CDR3, the DNA is TGCAGCGTTGAAAACCGGGACAGGCCAGTTTACGAGCAGTACTTC.

The chain employs TRBV2 and TRBJ1-6; 10 nucleotides align to TRBD1. The germline V gene has CDR1 SNHLY and CDR2 FYNNEI. The V segment lost 6 bases and the J segment 4 bases; nucleotides outside the gene matches: 3. The CDR3 totals 15 residues. The CDR3 bases are TGTGCCAGCAGGGACAGGGGGGGGTATAATTCACCCCTCCACTTT. This translates into CASRDRGGYNSPLHF.

This chain joins TRBV7-3 and TRBJ1-1; D remains unclear. CDR1 and CDR2 from the germline V gene are SGHTA and FQGTGA. The CDR3 has 13 residues. With 3 bases removed from V and 5 bases from J, the gap between germline ends came to 10 bases. The chain's CDR3 is CASSFSRNTEAFF. Here the CDR3 DNA reads TGTGCCAGCAGCTTTTCGAGAAATACTGAAGCTTTCTTT.

The genes are TRBV19 and TRBJ2-2, with TRBD2 matching 9 bases. CDR1 and CDR2 from the germline V gene are LNHDA and SQIVND (reference sequence). V was pared by 1 base and J by 0 bases, with 6 bases of the junction left unmatched. The CDR3 covers 18 residues. CDR3 amino acids: CASSIGLAGTANTGELFF. The CDR3 coding sequence is TGTGCCAGTAGTATAGGTCTAGCGGGGACCGCGAACACCGGGGAGCTGTTTTTT.

V usage is TRBV18 and J usage is TRBJ2-3; 11 bases map to TRBD2. Germline CDR1 and CDR2: KGHSH and LQKENI. The V and J ends lost 6 bases and 3 bases, in that order; junction bases with no gene match: 8. The CDR3 is made up of 16 amino acids. The CDR3 loop is CASSYLAGGPTDTQYF. CDR3 bases: TGTGCCAGCTCGTATTTAGCGGGGGGGCCGACAGATACGCAGTATTTT.

The chain employs TRBV7-3 and TRBJ2-1; possibly TRBD1 for D (5 bases). Germline V gives CDR1 SGHTA, CDR2 FQGTGA. Trimming shortened V by 4 bases and J by 0 bases, and 13 bases separated the two germline ends. The CDR3 consists of 16 residues. CDR3 in DNA: TGTGCCAGCAGCTCGAATACAGGTAGCTCCTACAATGAGCAGTTCTTC. The encoded protein is CASSSNTGSSYNEQFF. Combining the CDR3 with reference TRBV7-3 and TRBJ2-1 gives the whole variable domain GAGVSQTPSNKVTEKGKYVELRCDPISGHTALYWYRQSLGQGPEFLIYFQGTGAADDSGLPNDRFFAVRPEGSVSTLKIQRTERGDSAVYLCASSSNTGSSYNEQFFGPGTRLTVL.

This chain links TRBV10-3 with TRBJ2-3; 13 bases are a match to TRBD2. The V segment lost 5 bases and the J segment 2 bases; nucleotides outside the gene matches: 7. The germline gives CDR1 ENHRY, CDR2 SYGVKD. The CDR3 sequence is 17 residues long. CDR3: CAISPGLAGLNTDTQYF. CDR3 in DNA: TGTGCCATCAGTCCGGGACTAGCGGGACTAAACACAGATACGCAGTATTTT.

The chain has TRBV30 and TRBJ1-1, with D perhaps TRBD1 (6 bases). Germline CDR1 and CDR2: GTSNPN and SVGIG (reference sequence). Trimming stripped 5 bases from V and 2 bases from J, with 9 bases between. CDR3 length: 12 amino acids. The CDR3 sequence is CAWGQSNTEAFF. DNA of the CDR3: TGTGCCTGGGGACAGTCAAACACTGAAGCTTTCTTT.